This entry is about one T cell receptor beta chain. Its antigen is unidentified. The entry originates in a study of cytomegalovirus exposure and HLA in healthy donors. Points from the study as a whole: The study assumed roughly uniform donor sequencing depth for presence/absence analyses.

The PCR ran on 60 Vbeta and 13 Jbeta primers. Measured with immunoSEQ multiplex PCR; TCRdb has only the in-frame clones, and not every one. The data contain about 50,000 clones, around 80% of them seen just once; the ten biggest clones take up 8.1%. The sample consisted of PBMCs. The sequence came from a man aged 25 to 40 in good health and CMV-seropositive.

The CDR3 nucleotides read TGTGCCACCAGCAGAGACCTCGGGACAGGATTCTACGAGCAGTACTTC. Amino acid sequence: CATSRDLGTGFYEQYF. The chain recombines TRBV15 with TRBJ2-7; 8 bases map to TRBD1. The CDR3 is made up of 16 amino acids. The V segment lost 0 bases and the J segment 3 bases; nucleotides outside the gene matches: 7. From germline, CDR1 is LNHNV and CDR2 YYDKDF (reference sequence).